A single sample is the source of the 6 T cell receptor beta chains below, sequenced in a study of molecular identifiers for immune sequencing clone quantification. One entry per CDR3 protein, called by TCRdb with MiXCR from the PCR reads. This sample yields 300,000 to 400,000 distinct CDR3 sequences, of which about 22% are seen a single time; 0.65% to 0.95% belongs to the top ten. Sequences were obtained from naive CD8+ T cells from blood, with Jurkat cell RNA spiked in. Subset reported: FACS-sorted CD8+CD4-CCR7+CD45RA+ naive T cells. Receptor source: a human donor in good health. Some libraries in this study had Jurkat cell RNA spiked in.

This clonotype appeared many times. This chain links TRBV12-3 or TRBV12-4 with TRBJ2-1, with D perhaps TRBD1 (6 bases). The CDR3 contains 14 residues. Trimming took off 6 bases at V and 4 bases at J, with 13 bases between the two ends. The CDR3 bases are TGTGCCAGCAGCGGGGACACAGGTTACAATGAGCAGTTCTTC. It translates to CASSGDTGYNEQFF.

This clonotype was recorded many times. The CDR3 reads CSVEGASGSYNEQFF. The CDR3 DNA is TGCAGCGTTGAAGGCGCGTCGGGCTCCTACAATGAGCAGTTCTTC. V and J are TRBV29-1 and TRBJ2-1; no firm D call. V lost 1 base to trimming and J lost 0 bases, with 10 bases between them. The CDR3 runs 15 residues. Germline V gene sequence: CDR1 SQVTM, CDR2 ANQGSEA.

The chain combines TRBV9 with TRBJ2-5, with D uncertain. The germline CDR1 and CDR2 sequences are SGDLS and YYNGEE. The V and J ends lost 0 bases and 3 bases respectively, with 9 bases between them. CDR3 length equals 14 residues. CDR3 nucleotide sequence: TGTGCCAGCAGCGTAGACAATGAAGAAGAGACCCAGTACTTC. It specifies CASSVDNEEETQYF.

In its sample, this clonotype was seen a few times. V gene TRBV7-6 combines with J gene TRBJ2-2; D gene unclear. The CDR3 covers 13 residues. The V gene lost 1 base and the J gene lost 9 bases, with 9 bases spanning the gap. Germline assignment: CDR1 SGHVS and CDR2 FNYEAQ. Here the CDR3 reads CASSLGVLRELFF. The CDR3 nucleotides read TGTGCCAGCAGCTTAGGGGTCCTGCGGGAGCTGTTTTTT.

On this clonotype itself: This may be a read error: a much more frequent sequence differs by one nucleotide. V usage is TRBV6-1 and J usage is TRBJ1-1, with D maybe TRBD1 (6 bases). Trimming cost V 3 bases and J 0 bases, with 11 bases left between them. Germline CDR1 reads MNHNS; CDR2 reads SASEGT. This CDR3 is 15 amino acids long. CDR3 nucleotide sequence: TGTGCCAGCAGTGATCAACAGGGCTTGAACACTGAAGCTTTCTTT. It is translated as CASSDQQGLNTEAFF.

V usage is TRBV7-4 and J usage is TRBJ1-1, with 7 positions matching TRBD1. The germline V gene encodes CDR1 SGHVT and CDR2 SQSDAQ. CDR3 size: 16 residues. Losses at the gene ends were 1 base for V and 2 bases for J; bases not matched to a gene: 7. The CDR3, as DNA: TGTGCCAGCAGCTTAGGTTTCAGGGGGGACAACACTGAAGCTTTCTTT. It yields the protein CASSLGFRGDNTEAFF.